These T cell receptor beta chains were read from a single sample in a study of T-cell memory formation after mild COVID-19. TCRdb analysed the 5' RACE reads with MiXCR anew, one entry per CDR3 protein. Counted here are roughly 600,000 distinct CDR3 sequences, approximately 18% occurring once; the ten biggest clones make up more than 10%. Input material: PBMCs or a T cell subset sorted from them (not recorded which). The receptors were gathered from an adult woman who had mild COVID-19 (a few samples of this study predate the infection). Cell type and time point are not known. Both conserved end residues are trimmed from each CDR3. D genes are given only for firm matches.

j_gene: TRBJ2-1
d_gene: TRBD2
v_gene: TRBV15
CDR3aa: ATSRGSLLAVTYNEQF

j_gene: TRBJ1-5
d_gene: NA
v_gene: TRBV18
CDR3aa: ASSPVGVSNQPQH

j_gene: TRBJ1-4
d_gene: TRBD1
v_gene: TRBV3-1
CDR3aa: ASSHSWTGNYNEKLF

j_gene: TRBJ1-2
d_gene: NA
v_gene: TRBV5-1
CDR3aa: ASSRDPTVKTLGGYT

j_gene: TRBJ2-1
d_gene: NA
v_gene: TRBV29-1
CDR3aa: SVFPGTFNNEQF

j_gene: TRBJ1-1
d_gene: NA
v_gene: TRBV29-1
CDR3aa: SVSGVRDTEAF

j_gene: TRBJ1-5
d_gene: TRBD1
v_gene: TRBV6-2/TRBV6-3
CDR3aa: ASRPGGKGQPQH

j_gene: TRBJ2-7
d_gene: NA
v_gene: TRBV12-3/TRBV12-4
CDR3aa: ASSPKQGAAYEQY

j_gene: TRBJ1-5
d_gene: NA
v_gene: TRBV5-6
CDR3aa: ASSFAGGQPQH

j_gene: TRBJ2-2
d_gene: NA
v_gene: TRBV25-1
CDR3aa: ASSEASSTGELF

j_gene: TRBJ2-5
d_gene: TRBD2
v_gene: TRBV13
CDR3aa: ASSSASLAGTNGKTQY

j_gene: TRBJ2-7
d_gene: TRBD2
v_gene: TRBV20-1
CDR3aa: SARGVASSGSYEQY

j_gene: TRBJ2-7
d_gene: NA
v_gene: TRBV6-2/TRBV6-3
CDR3aa: ASRPTGKMSYEQY

j_gene: TRBJ1-1
d_gene: TRBD1
v_gene: TRBV7-9
CDR3aa: ASSLENRGITEAF

j_gene: TRBJ2-5
d_gene: TRBD2
v_gene: TRBV9
CDR3aa: ASSVESSGKTQY

j_gene: TRBJ2-3
d_gene: TRBD2
v_gene: TRBV6-4
CDR3aa: ASSDQAGLTDTQY

j_gene: TRBJ2-7
d_gene: NA
v_gene: TRBV20-1
CDR3aa: SARETRYEQY

j_gene: TRBJ2-3
d_gene: TRBD2
v_gene: TRBV6-6
CDR3aa: ASSYASGGVGSTDTQY

j_gene: TRBJ1-1
d_gene: NA
v_gene: TRBV2
CDR3aa: ARMLSGNFIMNTEAF

j_gene: TRBJ2-1
d_gene: TRBD2
v_gene: TRBV4-1
CDR3aa: ASSQERTSGWNEQF

j_gene: TRBJ1-2
d_gene: NA
v_gene: TRBV4-1
CDR3aa: ASSQDPGRDYGYT

j_gene: TRBJ1-2
d_gene: TRBD1
v_gene: TRBV12-3/TRBV12-4
CDR3aa: ASSFGDRGNYGYT

j_gene: TRBJ2-2
d_gene: TRBD2
v_gene: TRBV7-2
CDR3aa: ASSLVGTSVNTGELF

j_gene: TRBJ2-2
d_gene: NA
v_gene: TRBV20-1
CDR3aa: SASGTNTGELF